The rows below give T cell receptor beta chains drawn from one sample of a study of shared clonotypes between healthy human individuals. Produced via immunoSEQ multiplex PCR; TCRdb's table is partial and in-frame only. The sample carries millions of clones, about 95% recorded once. The source material was naive CD8+ T cells sorted from blood. The receptor set was obtained from a man younger than 35 in good health. CDR3s include the opening cysteine and the closing phenylalanine or tryptophan. The order of the fields is clone size, D gene, J gene, V gene, CDR3 DNA, CDR3 protein. D genes are given only for firm matches. Rows give clone size only sometimes, using once, few, many, or a class for an expanded clone.

clone size: .
D gene: .
J gene: TRBJ1-2
V gene: TRBV6-1
CDR3 DNA: TGTGCCAGCAGTGAGTTTATCGAGACAGAGATTTATGGCTACACCTTC
CDR3 protein: CASSEFIETEIYGYTF

clone size: .
D gene: TRBD1
J gene: TRBJ1-1
V gene: TRBV28
CDR3 DNA: TGTGCCAGCAGTTCCCGGACAGGACTGAACACTGAAGCTTTCTTT
CDR3 protein: CASSSRTGLNTEAFF

clone size: .
D gene: .
J gene: TRBJ2-3
V gene: TRBV11-1
CDR3 DNA: TGTGCCAGCAAGATAGGGACCGAGGGGCCCTACACAGATACGCAGTATTTT
CDR3 protein: CASKIGTEGPYTDTQYF

clone size: .
D gene: .
J gene: TRBJ2-7
V gene: TRBV9
CDR3 DNA: TGTGCCAGCAGCGTTTTCGAGGGCTACGAGCAGTACTTC
CDR3 protein: CASSVFEGYEQYF

clone size: .
D gene: .
J gene: TRBJ2-1
V gene: TRBV11-3
CDR3 DNA: TGTGCCAGCAGCTTAGGTTCACCCTACCGGACTCTATACAATGAGCAGTTCTTC
CDR3 protein: CASSLGSPYRTLYNEQFF

clone size: .
D gene: TRBD1
J gene: TRBJ2-7
V gene: TRBV2
CDR3 DNA: TGTGCCAGCAGTGATCTGGACGGGACAGGGGCCGACGAGCAGTACTTC
CDR3 protein: CASSDLDGTGADEQYF

clone size: .
D gene: TRBD2
J gene: TRBJ2-3
V gene: TRBV7-9
CDR3 DNA: TGTGCCAGCAGCAGGGCTAGCGGGGGTGTCTTCGCAGATACGCAGTATTTT
CDR3 protein: CASSRASGGVFADTQYF

clone size: once
D gene: .
J gene: TRBJ2-3
V gene: TRBV29-1
CDR3 DNA: TGCAGCTCATGGGGTGGGGATACGCAGTATTTT
CDR3 protein: CSSWGGDTQYF

clone size: .
D gene: .
J gene: TRBJ1-4
V gene: TRBV27
CDR3 DNA: TGTGCCAGCAGTTTAGGGGTAGGGGTGTCTAATGAAAAACTGTTTTTT
CDR3 protein: CASSLGVGVSNEKLFF

clone size: .
D gene: .
J gene: TRBJ2-1
V gene: TRBV30
CDR3 DNA: TGTGCCTGGAGTGCTCTGGGTAATGAGCAGTTCTTC
CDR3 protein: CAWSALGNEQFF

clone size: .
D gene: TRBD2
J gene: TRBJ2-2
V gene: TRBV9
CDR3 DNA: TGTGCCAGCTCCGGACTAGCGGGAGTGGCCGGGGAGCTGTTTTTT
CDR3 protein: CASSGLAGVAGELFF

clone size: .
D gene: .
J gene: TRBJ2-7
V gene: TRBV19
CDR3 DNA: TGTGCCAGTAGTGATTTCGGGTACGAGCAGTACTTC
CDR3 protein: CASSDFGYEQYF

clone size: .
D gene: .
J gene: TRBJ1-1
V gene: TRBV30
CDR3 DNA: TGTGCCTGGAGTGTACTACAGCCCTACACTGAAGCTTTCTTT
CDR3 protein: CAWSVLQPYTEAFF

clone size: .
D gene: .
J gene: TRBJ1-2
V gene: TRBV28
CDR3 DNA: TGTGCCAGCAGTTTATCTGGGAGTGACTATGGCTACACCTTC
CDR3 protein: CASSLSGSDYGYTF

clone size: .
D gene: .
J gene: TRBJ1-5
V gene: TRBV6-1
CDR3 DNA: TGTGCCAGCAGCGATTACCCCGGTGATCAGCCCCAGCATTTT
CDR3 protein: CASSDYPGDQPQHF

clone size: .
D gene: .
J gene: TRBJ1-4
V gene: TRBV5-1
CDR3 DNA: TGCGCCAGCAGACAGTACGAGGTCGCTAATGAAAAACTGTTTTTT
CDR3 protein: CASRQYEVANEKLFF

clone size: .
D gene: TRBD2
J gene: TRBJ2-3
V gene: TRBV5-1
CDR3 DNA: TGCGCCAGCAGCCCTGGGACTAGCGGCACAGATACGCAGTATTTT
CDR3 protein: CASSPGTSGTDTQYF

clone size: .
D gene: .
J gene: TRBJ1-4
V gene: TRBV6-5
CDR3 DNA: TGTGCCAGCAGAAATCAGGGGAATGAAAAACTGTTTTTT
CDR3 protein: CASRNQGNEKLFF

clone size: .
D gene: .
J gene: TRBJ2-1
V gene: TRBV7-2
CDR3 DNA: TGTGCCAGCAGCTTAGAGGCTATGGGTCTCAATGAGCAGTTCTTC
CDR3 protein: CASSLEAMGLNEQFF

clone size: .
D gene: .
J gene: TRBJ2-7
V gene: TRBV7-8
CDR3 DNA: TGTGCCAGCACCGCCTTGGGGACCATAATCTACGAGCAGTACTTC
CDR3 protein: CASTALGTIIYEQYF

clone size: .
D gene: .
J gene: TRBJ2-1
V gene: TRBV6-1
CDR3 DNA: TGTGCCAGCAGTCCCGGGCTAGGGTACAATGAGCAGTTCTTC
CDR3 protein: CASSPGLGYNEQFF

clone size: .
D gene: TRBD2
J gene: TRBJ2-1
V gene: TRBV11-2
CDR3 DNA: TGTGCCAGCAGCCGCGGCGGGGGGACCTACAATGAGCAGTTCTTC
CDR3 protein: CASSRGGGTYNEQFF